Below are 20 T cell receptor beta chains sequenced from a single sample in a study of technical replicates of blood from a handful of donors. The protocol was immunoSEQ multiplex PCR, while the TCRdb copy is restricted to in-frame clones and leaves out a portion. Among under 100,000 clones, 90% to 97% were seen once, and the ten largest hold 0.23%. Sequencing input: T cells isolated from PBMCs. These receptors were collected from a human donor in good health.

The chain uses TRBV6-4 and TRBJ2-1, with 8 bases aligning to TRBD2. Germline V CDR1 and CDR2: MRHNA, SNTAGT. V gave up 0 bases and J gave up 8 bases; unmatched junction bases: 9. The CDR3 runs 16 residues. CDR3: CASSDSPGTSGDEQFF. The DNA for the CDR3 is TGTGCCAGCAGTGACTCGCCCGGGACTAGTGGCGATGAGCAGTTCTTC.

The CDR3 sequence is CASSVGGKGGNTIYF. CDR3 nucleotides: TGTGCCAGCAGTGTAGGGGGCAAAGGTGGAAACACCATATATTTT. The chain joins TRBV27 to TRBJ1-3; TRBD1 matches 7 bases. Unmatched junction bases numbered 7, after V lost 5 bases and J lost 3 bases. CDR3 length: 15 residues. Germline V gene sequence: CDR1 MNHEY, CDR2 SMNVEV (reference sequence).

This chain links TRBV15 with TRBJ2-2; TRBD1 agrees at 8 bases. The germline V gene has CDR1 LNHNV and CDR2 YYDKDF (reference sequence). This CDR3 has 18 amino acids. Trimming removed 1 base from V and 0 bases from J; junction bases left unmatched: 7. CDR3 protein: CATSRVSTGDANTGELFF. DNA for the CDR3: TGTGCCACCAGCAGAGTTTCGACAGGGGACGCGAACACCGGGGAGCTGTTTTTT. The variable domain in full, completed from reference TRBV15 and TRBJ2-2, reads DAMVIQNPRYQVTQFGKPVTLSCSQTLNHNVMYWYQQKSSQAPKLLFHYYDKDFNNEADTPDNFQSRRPNTSFCFLDIRSPGLGDTAMYLCATSRVSTGDANTGELFFGEGSRLTVL.

The chain combines TRBV25-1 with TRBJ1-2, with no clear D. The CDR3 has 13 amino acids. The V and J ends lost 1 base and 8 bases respectively, with 11 bases between them. Per germline, CDR1 MGHDK and CDR2 SYGVNS. The CDR3 region is CASSESGLKGYTF. Written as DNA, the CDR3 is TGTGCCAGCAGTGAATCCGGACTGAAGGGCTACACCTTC.

This rearrangement joins TRBV28 to TRBJ2-7; tentatively, D is TRBD2 (7 bases). CDR3 length: 17 amino acids. Germline V lookup: CDR1 MDHEN, CDR2 SYDVKM. Trimming shortened V by 6 bases and J by 2 bases, and 23 bases separated the two germline ends. This CDR3 is CASRGARGAKFTYEQYF. CDR3 sequence (DNA): TGTGCCAGCAGGGGAGCTCGGGGGGCCAAATTCACCTACGAGCAGTACTTC.

The V gene is TRBV14, the J gene TRBJ2-1; 8 bases map to TRBD2. CDR3 length: 16 amino acids. The V and J ends lost 2 bases and 12 bases, in that order; junction bases with no gene match: 15. Looked up from germline, CDR1 is SGHDN and CDR2 is FVKESK. CDR3 sequence: CASSQTRTADTSGQFF. Written as DNA, the CDR3 is TGTGCCAGCAGCCAAACCCGGACAGCCGATACTAGCGGGCAGTTCTTC.

The chain carries TRBV5-1 and TRBJ1-2; maybe TRBD1 (5 bases). With 0 bases removed from V and 2 bases from J, the gap between germline ends came to 8 bases. Germline CDR1 and CDR2: SGHRS and YFSETQ. The CDR3 runs 14 residues. The CDR3 coding sequence is TGCGCCAGCAGCTTGGAGCGGGGGAACTATGGCTACACCTTC. The encoded protein is CASSLERGNYGYTF.

This chain joins TRBV28 and TRBJ2-2; D possibly corresponds to TRBD2 (5 bases). The CDR3 runs 12 residues. CDR1 and CDR2 (germline): MDHEN, SYDVKM. This CDR3 reads CSTSLITGELFF. In nucleotides, the CDR3 is TGTTCTACTAGTCTGATCACCGGGGAGCTGTTTTTT.

This rearrangement joins TRBV20-1 to TRBJ1-1; TRBD1 is a possible D gene (6 bases). Per the germline V gene, CDR1 is DFQATT and CDR2 is SNEGSKA (reference sequence). The CDR3 sequence is 11 residues long. In DNA form, the CDR3 reads TGCAGACCGGGACACAACTCAGAAGCTTTCTTT. This encodes CRPGHNSEAFF.

The V gene is TRBV5-4, the J gene TRBJ1-2; D unclear. CDR3 size: 12 residues. Trimming pared 0 bases from V and 10 bases from J, leaving 10 bases between. Germline V gene data show CDR1 as SGHNT and CDR2 as YYREEE (reference sequence). The CDR3 nucleotides read TGTGCCAGCAGCTTGGCCTATCAACCCTACACCTTC. Translation: CASSLAYQPYTF.

This clone was seen just once. V is TRBV18 and J is TRBJ1-1; no firm D call. The germline V and J ends were trimmed by 3 bases and 1 base, with 6 bases remaining between them. The V gene's germline CDR1 is KGHSH and CDR2 LQKENI. This CDR3 contains 13 residues. The CDR3 nucleotides are TGTGCCAGCTCACCTACAGCGAACACTGAAGCTTTCTTT. Its translation: CASSPTANTEAFF. Using reference TRBV18 and TRBJ1-1 for the parts outside the CDR3, the full variable domain is NAGVMQNPRHLVRRRGQEARLRCSPMKGHSHVYWYRQLPEEGLKFMVYLQKENIIDESGMPKERFSAEFPKEGPSILRIQQVVRGDSAAYFCASSPTANTEAFFGQGTRLTVV.

J is TRBJ2-1 and V is TRBV25-1; 12 positions match TRBD1. V gave up 9 bases and J gave up 8 bases; unmatched junction bases: 8. The CDR3 runs 14 residues. Germline CDR1 and CDR2: MGHDK and SYGVNS. For the CDR3, the DNA is TGTGCCAGTCAACCGGGACAGGGGGCCCATGAGCAGTTCTTC. Translated, it gives CASQPGQGAHEQFF. The variable domain in full, completed from reference TRBV25-1 and TRBJ2-1, reads EADIYQTPRYLVIGTGKKITLECSQTMGHDKMYWYQQDPGMELHLIHYSYGVNSTEKGDLSSESTVSRIRTEHFPLTLESARPSHTSQYLCASQPGQGAHEQFFGPGTRLTVL.

The chain carries TRBV10-3 and TRBJ2-2; the D gene is possibly TRBD2 (5 bases). Germline CDR1 reads ENHRY; CDR2 reads SYGVKD. This CDR3 region has 16 residues. V lost 2 bases, J lost 6 bases, and 16 bases lay in between. CDR3 residues: CAISESLLVSPGELFF. The CDR3 DNA reads TGTGCCATCAGTGAGAGTTTACTAGTTTCTCCCGGGGAGCTGTTTTTT.

The table lists this clone with a count of one. This chain joins TRBV9 and TRBJ2-3, with D possibly matching TRBD2 (6 bases). The CDR3 is 14 residues long. Trimming cost V 4 bases and J 4 bases, with 13 bases left between them. Germline V CDR1 and CDR2: SGDLS, YYNGEE. The CDR3 nucleotides are TGTGCCAGCAGCAGCGGGCCCAACTCAGATACGCAGTATTTT. Translating gives CASSSGPNSDTQYF.

V usage is TRBV14 and J usage is TRBJ2-7; no clear D gene. The CDR3 has 16 amino acids. V lost 0 bases, J lost 2 bases, and 14 bases lay in between. Germline CDR1 reads SGHDN; CDR2 reads FVKESK. This CDR3 is CASSQESMRYPYEQYF. CDR3 nucleotides: TGTGCCAGCAGCCAAGAGTCTATGCGGTACCCCTACGAGCAGTACTTC.

This chain connects TRBV5-5 to TRBJ1-3; 10 bases match TRBD1. With 0 bases clipped from V and 8 bases from J, the junction kept 2 bases outside the gene matches. This CDR3 has 14 amino acids. Germline assignment: CDR1 SGHKS and CDR2 YYEKEE (reference sequence). CDR3 amino acids: CASSLGQGADTIYF. The DNA for the CDR3 is TGTGCCAGCAGCTTGGGACAGGGGGCGGACACCATATATTTT. Filled out from reference TRBV5-5 and TRBJ1-3, the complete variable domain reads DAGVTQSPTHLIKTRGQQVTLRCSPISGHKSVSWYQQVLGQGPQFIFQYYEKEERGRGNFPDRFSARQFPNYSSELNVNALLLGDSALYLCASSLGQGADTIYFGEGSWLTVV.

This chain uses TRBV11-3 with TRBJ1-1; TRBD1 matches at 7 bases. V gave up 9 bases and J gave up 7 bases; unmatched junction bases: 29. CDR3 length: 19 amino acids. Germline V gene sequence: CDR1 SGHNT, CDR2 YENEEA. This CDR3 reads CARSHRDRRGWAGVSEAFF. As DNA, the CDR3 is TGTGCCAGATCCCACCGGGACAGAAGAGGGTGGGCTGGAGTAAGTGAAGCTTTCTTT.

The chain recombines TRBV28 with TRBJ1-5; TRBD1 agrees at 12 bases. In germline, CDR1 is MDHEN, CDR2 SYDVKM. This CDR3 region has 15 residues. Germline trimming cut 6 bases from V and 6 bases from J; bases unmatched to any gene: 6. CDR3: CASRGGDRGPQPQHF. The DNA for the CDR3 is TGTGCCAGCAGGGGAGGGGACAGGGGGCCTCAGCCCCAGCATTTT.

The rearrangement joins TRBV7-2 to TRBJ2-1; no reliable D call. Per germline, CDR1 SGHTA and CDR2 FQGNSA. The CDR3 is 13 residues long. Trimming left V 5 bases short and J 3 bases short, with 8 bases between. The DNA of the CDR3 is TGTGCCAGCAGCCTAACTAACTACAATGAGCAGTTCTTC. This translates into CASSLTNYNEQFF.

The rearrangement joins TRBV18 to TRBJ2-7; D may be TRBD1 (8 bases). Germline V lookup: CDR1 KGHSH, CDR2 LQKENI. The CDR3 contains 14 residues. V gave up 3 bases and J gave up 6 bases, with 15 bases separating them. The CDR3 sequence: CASSPVTGEGEQYF. Written as DNA, the CDR3 is TGTGCCAGCTCACCCGTGACAGGGGAGGGCGAGCAGTACTTC.